The 18 T cell receptor beta chains below all came from one sample that was sequenced in a study of tumor and adjacent non-tumor tissue in lung cancer. The library came from three nested PCR rounds adapted from ARM-PCR protocols. TCRdb fed the multiplex PCR reads into MiXCR, producing one record per CDR3 protein. Counted here are approximately 82,000 distinct CDR3 sequences, less than 85% occurring once; the ten biggest clones make up around 40%. The template was RNA from unsorted bulk tissue. The normal lung tissue was taken more than 3 cm from the tumor edge. Material for sequencing was distant non-tumor lung tissue. The receptor set was obtained from a man between 65 and 79 years old with non-small cell lung cancer.

This chain links TRBV10-3 with TRBJ1-2; 11 positions agree with TRBD1. Trimming took 6 bases from V and 7 from J; bases not matched to a gene: 7. The CDR3 length is 14 residues. Germline loops: CDR1 ENHRY, CDR2 SYGVKD. CDR3 protein: CAISAGTGGFGYTF. In DNA, the CDR3 is TGTGCCATCAGCGCCGGGACAGGGGGTTTTGGCTACACCTTC.

Concerning this clonotype: The junction departs from germline at one end; a sequencing error may be responsible. The chain links TRBV5-5 to TRBJ2-5; D gene uncertain. The germline V gene has CDR1 SGHKS and CDR2 YYEKEE (reference sequence). The CDR3 totals 13 residues. Written as DNA, the CDR3 is TGTGCCAGCAGCTTGCTCAGTACGGAGACCCGGTACTTC. This codes for CASSLLSTETRYF.

This chain connects TRBV19 to TRBJ2-1; weak D call: TRBD2 (5 bases). CDR1 and CDR2 from the germline V gene are LNHDA and SQIVND (reference sequence). CDR3 length: 15 residues. V lost 4 bases and J 5 bases, leaving 15 bases between the germline ends. CDR3 nucleotides: TGTGCCAGTAGTACCCCCGGGATAGTCCACAATGAGCAGTTCTTC. As protein: CASSTPGIVHNEQFF.

A remark on this clonotype: An end of the junction differs from the germline gene, which may be a read error. This chain connects TRBV10-3 to TRBJ1-2; the D is unclear. This CDR3 is built from 13 residues. CDR1 is ENHRY and CDR2 is SYGVKD in the germline V gene. CDR3 region: CAISAEQRHCYTF. CDR3 nucleotides: TGTGCCATAAGTGCTGAGCAAAGGCACTGCTACACCTTC.

This clonotype was observed many times. The chain has TRBV20-1 and TRBJ1-2; 8 bases fit TRBD1. The CDR3 extends over 15 amino acids. From germline, CDR1 is DFQATT and CDR2 SNEGSKA (reference sequence). V was clipped by 3 bases and J by 4 bases; unmatched bases: 10. CDR3 residues: CSARSRDRSFYGYTF. CDR3 nucleotides: TGCAGTGCTAGGAGCCGGGACAGGAGTTTCTATGGCTACACCTTC.

This clonotype has a count of ten or more. The rearrangement uses TRBV5-6 and TRBJ2-6; D uncertain. The CDR3 consists of 16 residues. V lost 1 base, J lost 4 bases, and 12 bases lay in between. Per the germline V gene, CDR1 is SGHDT and CDR2 is YYEEEE. CDR3 DNA: TGTGCCAGCAGCTTGTGGGGATCGGAGGGGGCCAACGTCCTGACTTTC. Amino acids: CASSLWGSEGANVLTF.

The chain combines TRBV5-4 with TRBJ2-3, with D possibly TRBD1 on 5 matching bases. Germline lookup yields CDR1 SGHNT and CDR2 YYREEE (reference sequence). V lost 5 bases to trimming and J lost 5 bases, with 15 bases between them. The CDR3 totals 14 residues. CDR3: CASRYAGPQDTQYF. CDR3 sequence (DNA): TGTGCCAGCAGATATGCAGGGCCCCAAGATACGCAGTATTTT.

As regards this clonotype: Being one base from a much bigger clone, this may be a read error. The chain links TRBV28 to TRBJ2-3; no clear D gene. Germline V gene data show CDR1 as MDHEN and CDR2 as SYDVKM. This CDR3 is built from 12 residues. The CDR3 is CTSSSPQDTQYF. Here the CDR3 DNA reads TGTACCAGCAGTTCCCCTCAAGATACGCAGTATTTT. Based on the CDR3 plus reference TRBV28 and TRBJ2-3, the full variable domain is DVKVTQSSRYLVKRTGEKVFLECVQDMDHENMFWYRQDPGLGLRLIYFSYDVKMKEKGDIPEGYSVSREKKERFSLILESASTNQTSMYLCTSSSPQDTQYFGPGTRLTVL.

This clonotype has a single count. The CDR3 end shows no conserved phenylalanine or tryptophan, and so a read error is likely. V is TRBV11-2 and J is TRBJ2-1; D is ambiguous. From germline, CDR1 is SGHAT and CDR2 FQNNGV. The CDR3 extends over 14 amino acids. Trimming left V 5 bases short and J 4 bases short, with 12 bases between. The CDR3 DNA reads as TGTGCCAGCAGCCCCCAAGGGCTGTACAATGAGCAGTTCCTC. It specifies CASSPQGLYNEQFL.

Concerning this clonotype: At one boundary the junction diverges from the germline segment, which might be a read error. This sequence joins TRBV29-1 and TRBJ1-5; no clear D. The CDR3 runs 13 residues. Germline V gives CDR1 SQVTM, CDR2 ANQGSEA. CDR3 nucleotide sequence: TGCAGCGTTAGTTCGGGATTCAATCAGGCCCATCATTTT. Its translation: CSVSSGFNQAHHF. Drawing the rest from reference TRBV29-1 and TRBJ1-5, the complete variable domain is SAVISQKPSRDICQRGTSLTIQCQVDSQVTMMFWYRQQPGQSLTLIATANQGSEATYESGFVIDKFPISRPNLTFSTLTVSNMSPEDSSIYLCSVSSGFNQAHHFGDGTRLSIL.

On this clonotype itself: A read error may produce the germline difference seen at one junction end. The rearrangement links TRBV11-2 to TRBJ2-3; D is possibly TRBD2 (5 bases). The CDR3 has 15 amino acids. Germline V lookup: CDR1 SGHAT, CDR2 FQNNGV. This CDR3 is CVSSLDRGDTDTQYF. For the CDR3, the DNA is TGTGTCAGCAGCTTAGATCGGGGTGATACAGATACGCAATATTTT.

To note about this clonotype: The junction differs from germline at one of its ends, possibly a read error. This chain connects TRBV11-2 to TRBJ1-1; D call uncertain. CDR1 and CDR2 from the germline V gene are SGHAT and FQNNGV. The CDR3 totals 15 residues. The CDR3 spells CASNLSNSRNTEAFF. CDR3 DNA sequence: TGTGCCAGCAACTTATCCAATTCAAGGAACACTGAAGCTTTCTTT.

Concerning this clonotype: With a much larger clone just one base away, this may be a read error. The CDR3 here is CANSPDSLDTQYF. In DNA, the CDR3 is TGTGCCAACAGCCCGGACAGTCTTGATACGCAGTATTTT. The chain combines TRBV5-6 with TRBJ2-3; a possible D gene is TRBD1 (6 bases). Germline values: CDR1 SGHDT, CDR2 YYEEEE. The CDR3 spans 13 residues.

This chain connects TRBV12-3 or TRBV12-4 to TRBJ2-1; 13 bases are a match to TRBD2. The CDR3 runs 19 residues. V was clipped by 10 bases and J by 0 bases; unmatched bases: 15. The CDR3 spells CANRKTSGGAISSYNEQFF. Here the CDR3 DNA reads TGTGCCAACAGAAAAACTAGCGGGGGGGCCATTAGCTCCTACAATGAGCAGTTCTTC.

The rearrangement links TRBV11-2 to TRBJ2-7; D remains unclear. The CDR3 runs to 15 residues. The V gene's germline CDR1 is SGHAT and CDR2 FQNNGV. V was cut by 0 bases and J by 2 bases, with 11 bases left in between. CDR3 sequence reads: CASSLDEWAPYEQYF. CDR3 in DNA: TGTGCCAGCAGCTTAGATGAATGGGCTCCCTACGAGCAGTACTTC.

This clonotype has a count of ten or more. The chain is built from TRBV4-3 and TRBJ2-3; 10 positions agree with TRBD2. Germline CDR1 reads LGHNA; CDR2 reads YSLEER. This CDR3 has 16 amino acids. V lost 1 base and J lost 4; bases outside the gene matches: 5. The DNA for the CDR3 is TGCGCCAGCAGCCAAGGGGCTAGCGGGAGAGCAGATACGCAGTATTTT. Amino acids: CASSQGASGRADTQYF.

Remarks on this clonotype: The junction does not match germline at one end; this may be a read error. J is TRBJ2-2 and V is TRBV6-2 or TRBV6-3; no firm D call. This CDR3 contains 12 residues. Germline loops: CDR1 MNHEY, CDR2 SVGEGT. CDR3 residues: CASSTKTEELIF. For the CDR3, the DNA is TGTGCGAGCAGTACCAAAACCGAGGAGCTCATTTTT.

Concerning this clonotype: A much larger clone lies a single base off, so this may be a read error. This chain joins TRBV7-3 and TRBJ2-1; unclear D gene. CDR3 size: 12 residues. CDR1 and CDR2 from the germline V gene are SGHTA and FQGTGA. The CDR3 sequence: CAGSLTTGEQFF. CDR3 DNA: TGTGCCGGCAGCTTAACGACTGGCGAGCAGTTCTTC.